These T cell receptor beta chains were read from a single sample in a study of early T cells in non-severe SARS-CoV-2 infection. TCRdb used MiXCR to reprocess the 5' RACE reads, holding one entry per CDR3 protein. Here the sample spans 25,000 to 35,000 distinct CDR3 sequences, 5.7% being singletons. The sample consisted of whole blood. The receptors were gathered from an adult who was a healthcare worker with PCR-confirmed SARS-CoV-2 infection or an uninfected control (not recorded which). The CDR3 runs from the conserved cysteine through the conserved F or W. The D gene is left open where the match is weak. A clone size is listed for some rows: how often the clone was seen (once, few, many), or a class if it is expanded.

V,D,J,size,CDR3,DNA
TRBV18,NA,TRBJ2-3,many,CASSPPGQNTDTQYF,TGTGCCAGCTCACCACCTGGACAGAACACAGATACGCAGTATTTT
TRBV7-3,NA,TRBJ2-3,many,CASSLGSGLGDTQYF,TGTGCCAGCAGCTTAGGAAGTGGGTTGGGGGATACGCAGTATTTT
TRBV30,NA,TRBJ1-1,many,CAWSVQVGGYTEAFF,TGTGCCTGGAGTGTACAGGTTGGGGGGTACACTGAAGCTTTCTTT
TRBV12-3/TRBV12-4,TRBD2,TRBJ2-7,NA,CASSLVPTSRNYEQYF,TGTGCCAGCAGTTTAGTTCCGACTAGCAGGAACTACGAGCAGTACTTC
TRBV2,NA,TRBJ2-5,NA,CASSPGPAETQYF,TGTGCCAGCAGCCCGGGACCGGCAGAGACCCAGTACTTC
TRBV6-2/TRBV6-3,TRBD2,TRBJ2-1,few,CASSPGLAGVRF,TGTGCCAGCTCCCCGGGACTAGCGGGAGTCCGCTTC
TRBV5-5,NA,TRBJ1-1,NA,CASSFGAFGTEAFF,TGTGCCAGCAGCTTCGGGGCGTTTGGCACTGAAGCTTTCTTT
TRBV7-6,TRBD2,TRBJ2-1,many,CASSFGGGAYNEQFF,TGTGCCAGCAGCTTTGGCGGGGGGGCCTACAATGAGCAGTTCTTC
TRBV7-2,NA,TRBJ2-5,NA,CASSLTTLQETQYF,TGTGCCAGCAGCTTAACAACACTCCAAGAGACCCAGTACTTC
TRBV28,NA,TRBJ2-1,few,CASSPAGIAVPGSEQFF,TGTGCCAGCAGTCCGGCAGGGATAGCGGTCCCCGGTAGTGAGCAGTTCTTC
TRBV10-3,NA,TRBJ1-4,few,CAISDPNEKLFF,TGTGCCATCAGTGATCCTAATGAAAAACTGTTTTTT
TRBV2,NA,TRBJ2-1,few,CASSEVGRGNYNEQFF,TGTGCCAGCAGTGAAGTCGGCCGGGGGAACTACAATGAGCAGTTCTTC
TRBV5-1,NA,TRBJ2-6,many,CASSFGQTTSGANVLTF,TGCGCCAGCAGCTTCGGACAGACAACCTCTGGGGCCAACGTCCTGACTTTC
TRBV2,NA,TRBJ1-5,NA,CASGRRNQPQHF,TGTGCCAGCGGGCGGAGGAATCAGCCCCAGCATTTT
TRBV6-6,TRBD1,TRBJ1-5,many,CASSYGTAPNQPQHF,TGTGCCAGCAGCTACGGGACAGCCCCTAATCAGCCCCAGCATTTT
TRBV28,NA,TRBJ2-4,many,CASTSPYMGAFKNIQYF,TGTGCCAGCACCTCTCCTTATATGGGGGCTTTCAAAAACATTCAGTACTTC
TRBV28,NA,TRBJ1-5,many,CASSLARVRPQHF,TGTGCCAGCAGTTTAGCACGGGTGAGGCCCCAGCATTTT
TRBV11-3,TRBD2,TRBJ2-1,few,CASSLGGIRLAMDEQFF,TGTGCCAGCAGCTTAGGGGGGATTCGACTAGCTATGGATGAGCAGTTCTTC
TRBV11-3,TRBD2,TRBJ2-5,many,CASSSGLAGPKAETQYF,TGTGCCAGCAGCTCGGGACTAGCGGGCCCAAAGGCAGAGACCCAGTACTTC
TRBV7-2,NA,TRBJ2-1,many,CASSVIGEQFF,TGTGCCAGCAGCGTAATAGGTGAGCAGTTCTTC
TRBV30,NA,TRBJ2-7,few,CAWRAGFGFSYEQYF,TGTGCCTGGAGGGCCGGGTTTGGGTTCTCCTACGAGCAGTACTTC
TRBV12-3/TRBV12-4,NA,TRBJ2-2,many,CASRNPTGELFF,TGTGCCAGCAGAAACCCCACCGGGGAGCTGTTTTTT
TRBV20-1,TRBD1,TRBJ1-2,many,CSALTGTGGNGYTF,TGCAGTGCCTTGACCGGGACAGGGGGTAATGGCTACACCTTC
TRBV30,NA,TRBJ1-3,many,CAWSGGSGNTIYF,TGTGCCTGGAGCGGGGGATCTGGAAACACCATATATTTT
TRBV20-1,NA,TRBJ2-5,many,CSASEGGRETQYF,TGCAGTGCTAGTGAAGGGGGTCGGGAGACCCAGTACTTC
TRBV6-5,NA,TRBJ1-1,many,CASSYAMLNTEAFF,TGTGCCAGCAGTTACGCGATGTTGAACACTGAAGCTTTCTTT
TRBV10-3,TRBD1,TRBJ1-1,NA,CAIRGQGTEAFF,TGTGCCATCAGGGGACAGGGGACTGAAGCTTTCTTT
TRBV5-1,NA,TRBJ2-1,few,CASSLDTEQFF,TGCGCCAGCAGCTTGGATACTGAGCAGTTCTTC
TRBV7-6,TRBD2,TRBJ2-2,NA,CASSSLFSTSGRQTGELFF,TGTGCCAGCAGCAGTCTGTTTTCGACTAGCGGGAGGCAAACCGGGGAGCTGTTTTTT
TRBV12-3/TRBV12-4,NA,TRBJ2-3,many,CASSFRGTDTQYF,TGTGCCAGCAGTTTTCGGGGAACAGATACGCAGTATTTT
TRBV6-5,NA,TRBJ2-5,many,CASSYEAQGPGTQYF,TGTGCCAGCAGTTACGAGGCCCAAGGACCGGGGACCCAGTACTTC
TRBV29-1,TRBD1,TRBJ1-2,few,CSVDTGAYRAGGVGYTF,TGCAGCGTTGATACGGGGGCCTACCGGGCAGGGGGCGTTGGCTACACCTTC
TRBV7-8,NA,TRBJ2-2,many,CASSLVSYTGELFF,TGTGCCAGCAGCTTAGTATCTTACACCGGGGAGCTGTTTTTT
TRBV7-3,TRBD2,TRBJ2-1,many,CASSQPRGEASGPYNEQFF,TGTGCCAGCAGCCAGCCCCGGGGAGAGGCTAGCGGTCCGTACAATGAGCAGTTCTTC
TRBV5-3,NA,TRBJ2-1,many,CARSRMREAYNEQFF,TGTGCCAGAAGTCGGATGCGGGAAGCCTACAATGAGCAGTTCTTC
TRBV24-1,TRBD2,TRBJ2-1,many,CATSDPGTLQGSGRSYNEQFF,TGTGCCACCAGTGACCCCGGGACCCTTCAAGGTAGCGGGAGAAGTTACAATGAGCAGTTCTTC
TRBV2,NA,TRBJ2-1,many,CASRARSAAETHEQFF,TGTGCCAGCAGGGCCCGGAGTGCGGCGGAGACCCATGAGCAGTTCTTC
TRBV19,NA,TRBJ2-1,many,CASSIQGPYNEQFF,TGTGCCAGTAGTATTCAGGGGCCCTACAATGAGCAGTTCTTC
TRBV20-1,TRBD2,TRBJ2-1,NA,CSALTSGSRNEQFF,TGCAGTGCTCTGACTAGCGGGAGTAGGAATGAGCAGTTCTTC
TRBV20-1,NA,TRBJ2-4,many,CSASLQAQGNIQYF,TGCAGTGCTAGTCTCCAGGCTCAAGGAAACATTCAGTACTTC
TRBV29-1,NA,TRBJ2-3,many,CSVAGDTQYF,TGCAGCGTCGCGGGTGATACGCAGTATTTT